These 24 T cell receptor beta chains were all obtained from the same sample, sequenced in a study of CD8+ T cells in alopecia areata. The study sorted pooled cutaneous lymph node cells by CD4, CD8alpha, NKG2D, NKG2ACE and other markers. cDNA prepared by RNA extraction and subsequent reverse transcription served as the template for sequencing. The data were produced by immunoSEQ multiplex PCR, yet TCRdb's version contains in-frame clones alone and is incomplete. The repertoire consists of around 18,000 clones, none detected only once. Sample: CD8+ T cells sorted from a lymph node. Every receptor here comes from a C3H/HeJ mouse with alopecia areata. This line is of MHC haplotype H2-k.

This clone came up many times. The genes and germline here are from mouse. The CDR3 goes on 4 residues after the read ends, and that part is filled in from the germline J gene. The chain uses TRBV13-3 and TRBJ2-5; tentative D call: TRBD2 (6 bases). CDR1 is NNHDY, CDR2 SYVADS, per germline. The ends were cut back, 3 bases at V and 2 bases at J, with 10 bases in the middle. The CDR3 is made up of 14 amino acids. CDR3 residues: CASSGRDFQDTQYF. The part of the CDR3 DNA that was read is TGTGCCAGCAGTGGCCGGGACTTCCAAGAC.

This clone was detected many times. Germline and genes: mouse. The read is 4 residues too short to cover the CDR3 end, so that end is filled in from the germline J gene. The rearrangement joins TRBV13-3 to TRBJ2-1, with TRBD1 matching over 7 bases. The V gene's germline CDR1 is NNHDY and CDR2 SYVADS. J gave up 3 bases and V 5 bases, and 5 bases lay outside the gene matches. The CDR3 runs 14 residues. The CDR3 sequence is CASSPYRGYAEQFF. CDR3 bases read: TGTGCCAGCAGCCCCTACAGGGGCTATGCT.

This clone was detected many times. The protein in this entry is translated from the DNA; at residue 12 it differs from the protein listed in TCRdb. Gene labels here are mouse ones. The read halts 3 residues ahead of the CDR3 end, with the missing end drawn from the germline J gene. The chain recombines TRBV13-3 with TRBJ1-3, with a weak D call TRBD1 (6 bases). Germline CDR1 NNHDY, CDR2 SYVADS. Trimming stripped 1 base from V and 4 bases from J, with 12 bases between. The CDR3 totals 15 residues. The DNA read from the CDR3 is TGTGCCAGCAGTGATAGCAGGGGATGGGGAAATACG. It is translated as CASSDSRGWGNT. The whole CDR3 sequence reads CASSDSRGWGNTLYF.

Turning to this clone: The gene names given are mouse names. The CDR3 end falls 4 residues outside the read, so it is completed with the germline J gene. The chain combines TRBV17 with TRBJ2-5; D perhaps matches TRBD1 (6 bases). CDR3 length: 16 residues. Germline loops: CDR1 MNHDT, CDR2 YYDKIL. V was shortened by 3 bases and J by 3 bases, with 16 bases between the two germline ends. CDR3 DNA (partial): TGTGCTAGCAGTAGTCCCCCCCGGGACACTCAAGAC. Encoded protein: CASSSPPRDTQD. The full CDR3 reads CASSSPPRDTQDTQYF.

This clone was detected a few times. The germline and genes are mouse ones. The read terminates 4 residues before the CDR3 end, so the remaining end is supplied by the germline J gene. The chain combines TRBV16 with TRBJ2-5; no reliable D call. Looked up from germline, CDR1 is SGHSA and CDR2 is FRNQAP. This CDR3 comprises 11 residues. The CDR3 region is CASSFRDTQYF. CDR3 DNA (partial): TGTGCAAGCAGCTTCAGGGAC.

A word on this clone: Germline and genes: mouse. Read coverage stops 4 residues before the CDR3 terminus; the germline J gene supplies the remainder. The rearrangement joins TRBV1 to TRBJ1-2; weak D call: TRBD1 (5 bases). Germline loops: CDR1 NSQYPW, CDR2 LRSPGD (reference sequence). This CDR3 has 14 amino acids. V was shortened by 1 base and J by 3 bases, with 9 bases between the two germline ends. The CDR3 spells CTCSAGGADSDYTF. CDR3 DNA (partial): TGCACCTGCAGTGCAGGGGGCGCGGACTCC.

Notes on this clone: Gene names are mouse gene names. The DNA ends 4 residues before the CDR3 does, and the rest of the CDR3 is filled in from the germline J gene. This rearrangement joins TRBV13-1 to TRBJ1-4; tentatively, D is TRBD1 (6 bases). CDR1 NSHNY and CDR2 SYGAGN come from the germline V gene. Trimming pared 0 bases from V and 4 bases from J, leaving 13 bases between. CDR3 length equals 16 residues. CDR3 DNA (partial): TGTGCCAGCAGTGATGCGTATGGACAGAACAACGAA. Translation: CASSDAYGQNNE. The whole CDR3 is CASSDAYGQNNERLFF.

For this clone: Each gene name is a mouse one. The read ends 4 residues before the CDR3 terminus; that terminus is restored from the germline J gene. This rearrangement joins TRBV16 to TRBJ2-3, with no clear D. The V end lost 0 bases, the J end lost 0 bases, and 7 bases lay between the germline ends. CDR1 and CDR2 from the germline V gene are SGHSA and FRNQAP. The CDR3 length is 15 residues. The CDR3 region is CASSLETSSAETLYF. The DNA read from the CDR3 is TGTGCAAGCAGCTTAGAGACATCTAGTGCAGAA.

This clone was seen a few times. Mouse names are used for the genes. The CDR3 DNA, read in part, is TGCACCTGCAGTGCCGGGACAGAGAACACCGGG. Amino acids: CTCSAGTENTG. The complete CDR3 reads CTCSAGTENTGQLYF. The rearrangement links TRBV1 to TRBJ2-2, with 7 bases lining up with TRBD1. The missing CDR3 end, 4 residues past where the read stops, is filled in from the germline J gene. Germline CDR1 and CDR2: NSQYPW and LRSPGD (reference sequence). This CDR3 has 15 amino acids. J lost 2 bases, V lost 3 bases, and 3 bases had no gene match.

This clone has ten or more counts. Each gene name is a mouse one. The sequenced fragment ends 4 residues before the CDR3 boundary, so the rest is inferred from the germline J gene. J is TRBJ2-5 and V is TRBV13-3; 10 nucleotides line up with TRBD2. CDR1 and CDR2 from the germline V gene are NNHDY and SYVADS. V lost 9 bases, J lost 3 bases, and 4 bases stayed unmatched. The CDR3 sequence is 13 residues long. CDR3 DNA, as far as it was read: TGTGCCACCAGACTGGGGGGTCAAGAC. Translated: CATRLGGQD. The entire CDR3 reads CATRLGGQDTQYF.

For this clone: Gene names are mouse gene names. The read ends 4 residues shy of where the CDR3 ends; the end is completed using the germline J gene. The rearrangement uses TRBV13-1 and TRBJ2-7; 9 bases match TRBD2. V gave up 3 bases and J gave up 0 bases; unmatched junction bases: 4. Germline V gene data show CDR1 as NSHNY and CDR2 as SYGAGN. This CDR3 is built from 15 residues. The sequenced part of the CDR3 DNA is TGTGCCAGCAGTGTCGGACTGGGGAGCTCCTAT. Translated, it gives CASSVGLGSSY. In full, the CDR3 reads CASSVGLGSSYEQYF.

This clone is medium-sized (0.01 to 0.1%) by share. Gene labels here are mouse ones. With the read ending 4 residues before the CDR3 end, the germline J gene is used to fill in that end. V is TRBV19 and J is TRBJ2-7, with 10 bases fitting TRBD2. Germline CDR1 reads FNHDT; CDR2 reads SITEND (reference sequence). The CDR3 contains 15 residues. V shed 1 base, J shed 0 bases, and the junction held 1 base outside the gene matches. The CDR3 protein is CASSILGGRSYEQYF. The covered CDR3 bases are TGTGCCAGCAGTATACTGGGGGGGCGCTCCTAT.

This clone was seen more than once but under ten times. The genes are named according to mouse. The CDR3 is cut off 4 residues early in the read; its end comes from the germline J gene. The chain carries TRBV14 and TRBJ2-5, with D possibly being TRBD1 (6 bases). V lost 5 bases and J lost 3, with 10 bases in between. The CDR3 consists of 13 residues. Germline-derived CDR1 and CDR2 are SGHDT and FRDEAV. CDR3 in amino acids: CASRGTKQDTQYF. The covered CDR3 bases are TGTGCCAGCAGGGGGACAAAACAAGAC.

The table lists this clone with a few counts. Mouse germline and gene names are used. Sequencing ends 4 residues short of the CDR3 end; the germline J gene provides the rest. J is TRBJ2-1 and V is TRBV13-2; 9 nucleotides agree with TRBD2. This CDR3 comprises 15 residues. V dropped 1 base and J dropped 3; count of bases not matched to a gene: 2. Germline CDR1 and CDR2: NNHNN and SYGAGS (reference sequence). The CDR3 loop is CASGDRDWVYAEQFF. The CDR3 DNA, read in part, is TGTGCCAGCGGTGATAGGGACTGGGTCTATGCT.

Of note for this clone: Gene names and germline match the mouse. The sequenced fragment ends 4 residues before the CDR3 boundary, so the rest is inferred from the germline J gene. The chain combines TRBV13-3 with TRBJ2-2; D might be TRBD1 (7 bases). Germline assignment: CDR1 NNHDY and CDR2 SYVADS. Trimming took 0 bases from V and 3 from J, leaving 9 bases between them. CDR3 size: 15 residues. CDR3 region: CASSDVGGYTGQLYF. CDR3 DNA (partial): TGTGCCAGCAGTGATGTAGGGGGCTACACCGGG.

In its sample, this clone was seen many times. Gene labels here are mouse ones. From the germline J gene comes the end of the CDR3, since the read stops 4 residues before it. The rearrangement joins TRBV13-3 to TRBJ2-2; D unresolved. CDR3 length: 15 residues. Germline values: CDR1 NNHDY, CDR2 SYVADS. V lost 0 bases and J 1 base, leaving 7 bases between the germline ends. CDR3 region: CASSDAGRNTGQLYF. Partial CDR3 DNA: TGTGCCAGCAGTGATGCAGGCAGAAACACCGGG.

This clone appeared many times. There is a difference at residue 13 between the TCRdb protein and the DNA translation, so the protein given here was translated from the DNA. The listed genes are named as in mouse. The CDR3 sequence: CASSQDLGNSGNTLYF. CDR3 DNA, as far as it was read: TGTGCCAGCAGCCAAGATTTGGGGAATTCTGGAAATACG. This chain links TRBV5 with TRBJ1-3; D remains ambiguous. The read terminates 3 residues before the CDR3 end, so the remaining end is supplied by the germline J gene. CDR3 size: 16 residues. CDR1 and CDR2 from the germline V gene are LGHNA and YNLKQL (reference sequence). V dropped 0 bases and J dropped 0 bases, with 9 bases sitting between them.

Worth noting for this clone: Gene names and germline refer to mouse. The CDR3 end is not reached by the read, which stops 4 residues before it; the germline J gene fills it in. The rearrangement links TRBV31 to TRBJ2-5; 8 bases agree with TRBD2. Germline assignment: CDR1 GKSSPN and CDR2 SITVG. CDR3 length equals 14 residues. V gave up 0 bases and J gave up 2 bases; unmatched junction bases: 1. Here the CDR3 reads CAWSLDWGQDTQYF. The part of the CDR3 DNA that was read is TGTGCCTGGAGTCTAGACTGGGGCCAAGAC.

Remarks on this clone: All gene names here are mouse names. CDR3 loop: CASSLGGNYAEQFF. The CDR3 bases that were read are TGTGCCAGCAGTCTAGGGGGCAACTATGCT. V usage is TRBV19 and J usage is TRBJ2-1; TRBD1 is a possible D gene (7 bases). The CDR3 extends 4 residues past the end of the read, so its final part is completed from the germline J gene. Germline lookup yields CDR1 FNHDT and CDR2 SITEND (reference sequence). V was cut by 4 bases and J by 1 base, with 9 bases left in between. This CDR3 contains 14 residues.

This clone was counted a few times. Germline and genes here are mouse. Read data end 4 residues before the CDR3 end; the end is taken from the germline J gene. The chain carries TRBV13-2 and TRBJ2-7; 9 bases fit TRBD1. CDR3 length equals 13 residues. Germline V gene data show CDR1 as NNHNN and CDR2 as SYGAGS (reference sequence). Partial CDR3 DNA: TGTGCCAGCGGTGAGGGGACAGGGTAT. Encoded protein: CASGEGTGY. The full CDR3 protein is CASGEGTGYEQYF.

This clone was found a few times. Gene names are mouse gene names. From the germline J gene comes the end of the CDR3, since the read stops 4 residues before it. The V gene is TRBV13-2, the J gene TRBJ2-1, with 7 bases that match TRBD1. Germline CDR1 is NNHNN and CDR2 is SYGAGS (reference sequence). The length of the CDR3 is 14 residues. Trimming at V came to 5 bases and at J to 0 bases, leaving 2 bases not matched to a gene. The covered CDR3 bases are TGTGCCAGCGGGGGGACAGATAACTATGCT. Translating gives CASGGTDNYA. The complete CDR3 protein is CASGGTDNYAEQFF.

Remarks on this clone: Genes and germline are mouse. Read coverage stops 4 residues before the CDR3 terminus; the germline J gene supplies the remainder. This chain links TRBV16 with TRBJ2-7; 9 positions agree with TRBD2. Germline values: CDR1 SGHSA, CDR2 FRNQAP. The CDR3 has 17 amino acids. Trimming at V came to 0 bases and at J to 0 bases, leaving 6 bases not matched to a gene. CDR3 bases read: TGTGCAAGCAGCTTAGATCTGCTGGGGGGGGTCTCCTAT. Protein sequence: CASSLDLLGGVSY. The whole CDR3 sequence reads CASSLDLLGGVSYEQYF.

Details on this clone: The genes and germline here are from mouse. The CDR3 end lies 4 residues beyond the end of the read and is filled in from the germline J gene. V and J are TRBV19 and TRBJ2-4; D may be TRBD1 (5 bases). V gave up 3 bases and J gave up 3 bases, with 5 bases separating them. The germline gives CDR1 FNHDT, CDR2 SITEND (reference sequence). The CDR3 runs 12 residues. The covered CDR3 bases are TGTGCCAGCAGTACAGGGCAAAAC. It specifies CASSTGQN. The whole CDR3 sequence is CASSTGQNTLYF.

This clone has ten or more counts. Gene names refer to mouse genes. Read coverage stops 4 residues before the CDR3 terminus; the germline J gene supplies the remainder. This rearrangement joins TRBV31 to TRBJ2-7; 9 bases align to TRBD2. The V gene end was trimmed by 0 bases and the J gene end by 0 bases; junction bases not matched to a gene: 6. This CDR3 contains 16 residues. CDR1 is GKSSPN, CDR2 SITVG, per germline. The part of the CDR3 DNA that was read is TGTGCCTGGAGTCTAGGAACTGGGGGGAGCTCCTAT. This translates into CAWSLGTGGSSY. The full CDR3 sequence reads CAWSLGTGGSSYEQYF.